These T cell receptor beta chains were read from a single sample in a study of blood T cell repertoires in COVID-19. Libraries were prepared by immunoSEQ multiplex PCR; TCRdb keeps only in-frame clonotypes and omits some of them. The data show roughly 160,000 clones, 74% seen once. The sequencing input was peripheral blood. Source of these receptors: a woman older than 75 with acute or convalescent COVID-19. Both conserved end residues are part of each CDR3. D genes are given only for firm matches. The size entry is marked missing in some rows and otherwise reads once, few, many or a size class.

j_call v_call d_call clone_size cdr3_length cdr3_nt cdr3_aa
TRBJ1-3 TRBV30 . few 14 TGTGCCTGGGCAACAGGGTCCTCTGGAAACACCATATATTTT CAWATGSSGNTIYF
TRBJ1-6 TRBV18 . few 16 TGTGCCAGCTCACCGGGGAGCGCCCTCGATAATTCACCCCTCCACTTT CASSPGSALDNSPLHF
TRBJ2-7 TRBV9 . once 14 TGTGCCAGCAGCGTCGGGACTGCCCCCTACGAGCAGTACTTC CASSVGTAPYEQYF
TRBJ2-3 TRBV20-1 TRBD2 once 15 TGCAGTGCTAGTCCGGCTAGCGGGAGCACAGATACGCAGTATTTT CSASPASGSTDTQYF
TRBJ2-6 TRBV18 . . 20 TGTGCCAGCTCACCTCAGCAAACAGGTTTTAGTAGTTCTGGGGCCAACGTCCTGACTTTC CASSPQQTGFSSSGANVLTF
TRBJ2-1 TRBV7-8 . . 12 TGTGCCAGCAGCTCCCTTACTATTGAGCAGTTCTTC CASSSLTIEQFF
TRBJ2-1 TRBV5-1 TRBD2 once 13 TGCGCCAGCAGCTCGGCGACTAGCGATGAGCAGTTCTTC CASSSATSDEQFF
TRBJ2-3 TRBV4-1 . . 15 TGCGCCAGCAGCCAACTCCCAGGGAGGACAGATACGCAGTATTTT CASSQLPGRTDTQYF
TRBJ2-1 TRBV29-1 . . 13 TGCAGCGTTGTCCCCCAGGGGGGCAATGAGCAGTTCTTC CSVVPQGGNEQFF
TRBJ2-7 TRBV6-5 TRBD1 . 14 TGTGCCAGCAGGTTGGGACAGCCCCTCTACGAGCAGTACTTC CASRLGQPLYEQYF
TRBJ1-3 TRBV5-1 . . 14 TGCGCCAGCAGCGTTCAGGGTAGTGGAAACACCATATATTTT CASSVQGSGNTIYF
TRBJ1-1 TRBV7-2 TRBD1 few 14 TGTGCCAGCAGCCCAGGACAGGGTCGTACTGAAGCTTTCTTT CASSPGQGRTEAFF
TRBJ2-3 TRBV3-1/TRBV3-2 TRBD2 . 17 TGTGCCAGCAGCCACCAACGGCTAGCGGGAGTGCCAGATACGCAGTATTTT CASSHQRLAGVPDTQYF
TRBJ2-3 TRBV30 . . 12 TGTGCCTGGAGTGTGGGACTAGATACGCAGTATTTT CAWSVGLDTQYF
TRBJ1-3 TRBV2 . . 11 TGTGCCGGAGGGTTTCGAAACACCATATATTTT CAGGFRNTIYF
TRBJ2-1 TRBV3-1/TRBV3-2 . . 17 TGTGCCAGCAGCCGGGGGTCGGACTACACGGAAAGGAATGAGCAGTTCTTC CASSRGSDYTERNEQFF
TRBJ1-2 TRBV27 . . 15 TGTGCCAGCAGTTCCTACCAAGGGGTTAACTATGGCTACACCTTC CASSSYQGVNYGYTF
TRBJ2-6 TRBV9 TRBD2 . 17 TGTGCCAGCAGCGTAGGCGGGGGAAGCTCTGGGGCCAACGTCCTGACTTTC CASSVGGGSSGANVLTF
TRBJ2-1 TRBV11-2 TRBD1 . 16 TGTGCCAGCAGCTTAGGAACGGGGACAGGGTATGATGAGCAGTTCTTC CASSLGTGTGYDEQFF
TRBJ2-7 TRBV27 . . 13 TGTGCCAGCACCTCCAGGACACCCTACGAGCAGTACTTC CASTSRTPYEQYF
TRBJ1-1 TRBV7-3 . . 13 TGTGCCAGCAGCTTCTCACAGGTCACTGAAGCTTTCTTT CASSFSQVTEAFF
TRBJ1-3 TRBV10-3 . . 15 TGTGCCATCAATCGGGAGATGAGCTCTGGAAACACCATATATTTT CAINREMSSGNTIYF
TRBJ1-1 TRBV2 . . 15 TGTGCCAGCAGCGCGAATATGGGCCAGAACACTGAAGCTTTCTTT CASSANMGQNTEAFF
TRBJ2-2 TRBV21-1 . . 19 TGTGCCAGCGGGCAACTCCGGGACAATACTCAAACGGGCACCGGGGAGCTGTTTTTT CASGQLRDNTQTGTGELFF
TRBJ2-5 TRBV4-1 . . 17 TGCGCCAGCAGCCCAGGTACTACCCGCCAGGGTGCAGAGACCCAGTACTTC CASSPGTTRQGAETQYF
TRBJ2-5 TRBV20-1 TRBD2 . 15 TGCAGTGCTAGTTCCCGCGGGAGTCTCCAAGAGACCCAGTACTTC CSASSRGSLQETQYF
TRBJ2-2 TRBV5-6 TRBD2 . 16 TGTGCCAGCAGCTTGAAGAGCGGGACGAACACCGGGGAGCTGTTTTTT CASSLKSGTNTGELFF
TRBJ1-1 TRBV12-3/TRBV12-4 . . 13 TGTGCCAGCAATCCGGGAGGGTACACTGAAGCTTTCTTT CASNPGGYTEAFF
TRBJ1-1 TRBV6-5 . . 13 TGTGCCAGCAGATCCTTAACAGGGTCTGAAGTTTTCTTT CASRSLTGSEVFF
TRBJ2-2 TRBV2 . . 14 TGTGCCAGCAAATTCGGGGCAGGGGCCGGGGAGCTGTTTTTT CASKFGAGAGELFF
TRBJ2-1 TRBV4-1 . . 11 TGCGCCAGCGGACTCGAAAATGAGCAGTTCTTC CASGLENEQFF
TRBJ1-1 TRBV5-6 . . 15 TGTGCCAGCAGCTTGCCGGACTCCCTGGACACTGAAGCTTTCTTT CASSLPDSLDTEAFF
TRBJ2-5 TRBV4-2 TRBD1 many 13 TGTGCCAGCAGCCAAGTACAGGGGGAGACCCAGTACTTC CASSQVQGETQYF
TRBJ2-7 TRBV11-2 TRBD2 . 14 TGTGCCAGCAGCTCCATAGCGGGAGTCTACGAGCAGTACTTC CASSSIAGVYEQYF
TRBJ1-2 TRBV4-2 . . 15 TGTGCCAGCAGCTACGGACAGACAGGAGTCTATGGCTACACCTTC CASSYGQTGVYGYTF
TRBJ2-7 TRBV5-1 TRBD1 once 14 TGCGCCAGCAGCCCCATAGGACAGGGCTACGAGCAGTACTTC CASSPIGQGYEQYF
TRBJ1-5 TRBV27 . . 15 TGTGCCAGCAGTGCCACAGGGTTTGCAAATCAGCCCCAGCATTTT CASSATGFANQPQHF
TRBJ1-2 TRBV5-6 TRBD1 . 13 TGTGCCAGCAGCTTGGGGGACAGGGGTGGCTACACCTTC CASSLGDRGGYTF
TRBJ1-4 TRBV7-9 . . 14 TGTGCCAGCAGCTTAGACCAGGGGAGTGAAAAACTGTTTTTT CASSLDQGSEKLFF
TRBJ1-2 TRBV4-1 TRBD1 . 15 TGCGCCAGCAGCCACGGGGCCCGGACAGGCGATGGCTACACCTTC CASSHGARTGDGYTF
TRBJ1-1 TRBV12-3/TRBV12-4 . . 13 TGTGCCAGCGTCGAGGTCTGGAACACTGAAGCTTTCTTT CASVEVWNTEAFF
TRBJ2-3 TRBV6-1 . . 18 TGTGCCAGCAGTGAATGGGGGGGACAGGCAGGATTGACAGATACGCAGTATTTT CASSEWGGQAGLTDTQYF
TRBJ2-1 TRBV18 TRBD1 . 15 TGTGCCAGCTCACCAGTGCCAGGGGGAAACAATGAGCAGTTCTTC CASSPVPGGNNEQFF
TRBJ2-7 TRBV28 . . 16 TGTGCCAGCATTCCCCCCCCGGGACACCCCGATAACGAGCAGTACTTC CASIPPPGHPDNEQYF
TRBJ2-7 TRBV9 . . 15 TGTGCCAGCAGCGTAGCAGCGGGTCTTTCCTACGAGCAGTACTTC CASSVAAGLSYEQYF
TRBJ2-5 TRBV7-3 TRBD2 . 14 TGTGCCAGCAGCTTAGCGGGAGAAGGGGAGACCCAGTACTTC CASSLAGEGETQYF
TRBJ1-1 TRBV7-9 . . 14 TGTGCCAGCAGCTTCTACAGGGAGAACACTGAAGCTTTCTTT CASSFYRENTEAFF
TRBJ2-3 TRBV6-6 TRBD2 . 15 TGTGCCAGCAGACGTAGCGGGCGCAGCACAGATACGCAGTATTTT CASRRSGRSTDTQYF
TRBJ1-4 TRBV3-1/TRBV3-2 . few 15 TGTGCCAGCAGCAACCCGACAGGAACTAATGAAAAACTGTTTTTT CASSNPTGTNEKLFF
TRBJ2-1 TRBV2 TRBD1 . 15 TGTGCCAGCGGAAGGACCGGGACAGGGGGGGCTGAGCAGTTCTTC CASGRTGTGGAEQFF
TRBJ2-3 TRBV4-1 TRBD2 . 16 TGCGCCAGCAGCCAAGATCCTAGCGGGTCTTTGAATACGCAGTATTTT CASSQDPSGSLNTQYF